These T cell receptor beta chains were read from a single sample in a study of CD8 T cells in Susac syndrome. TCRdb re-called the immunoSEQ multiplex PCR reads with MiXCR, one entry per CDR3 protein. The sample carries over 95,000 distinct CDR3 sequences, 85% to 95% recorded once. Specimen: CD8+ T cells from PBMCs. These receptors were collected from a human donor in good health. The CDR3 runs from the conserved cysteine through the conserved F or W. The D gene is left open where the match is weak.

d_call j_call v_call cdr3_length cdr3_nt cdr3_aa
TRBD1 TRBJ2-2 TRBV7-8 17 TGTGCCAGCAGCCGCCGGGACAGGGGGGCCTCCACCGGGGAGCTGTTTTTT CASSRRDRGASTGELFF
NA TRBJ2-5 TRBV18 15 TGTGCCAGCTCACCATTAGCTGACAGAAAAGAGACCCAGTACTTC CASSPLADRKETQYF
NA TRBJ1-1 TRBV6-5 15 TGTGCCAGCAGTTACTCCCGTTTTACAGGGAGTGAAGCTTTCTTT CASSYSRFTGSEAFF
TRBD1 TRBJ2-7 TRBV7-2 14 TGTGCCAGCAGCCCAGGACAGGGGGTCGACGAGCAGTACTTC CASSPGQGVDEQYF
NA TRBJ1-1 TRBV29-1 17 TGCAGCGTTGATGGTTCCCAGGGGAATAGAATGAACACTGAAGCTTTCTTT CSVDGSQGNRMNTEAFF
NA TRBJ2-7 TRBV30 12 TGTGCCTGGAGTGTTGAGGACTACGAGCAGTACTTC CAWSVEDYEQYF
NA TRBJ2-1 TRBV7-2 15 TGTGCCAGCAGCGAAGGAGTTTACGGATACAATGAGCAGTTCTTC CASSEGVYGYNEQFF
NA TRBJ2-2 TRBV2 15 TGTGCCAGCAGTGAAGCGCTCATTGCCGCCGGGGAGCTGTTTTTT CASSEALIAAGELFF
NA TRBJ1-1 TRBV5-1 14 TGCGCCAGCAGCCCGCAGGGGAGGGTAACTGAAGCTTTCTTT CASSPQGRVTEAFF
NA TRBJ2-5 TRBV7-2 14 TGTGCCAGCAGCCCGGAATCCTTTAAAGAGACCCAGTACTTC CASSPESFKETQYF
NA TRBJ2-3 TRBV19 15 TGTGCGAGTAGATCTCCCGTGGCTCCCACAGATACGCAGTATTTT CASRSPVAPTDTQYF
NA TRBJ1-1 TRBV6-2/TRBV6-3 12 TGTGACAGCAGTTACTCAACGGCTGAAGCTTTCTTT CDSSYSTAEAFF
NA TRBJ2-2 TRBV28 13 TGTGCCAGCATGCAGGGAAACACCGGGGAGCTGTTTTTT CASMQGNTGELFF
NA TRBJ1-1 TRBV6-2/TRBV6-3 13 TGTGCCAGCAGTTGGGGACAGAACACTGAAGCTTTCTTT CASSWGQNTEAFF
NA TRBJ1-2 TRBV7-9 13 TGTGCCAGCAGCTTAAACCCATATTGGGGCTACACCTTC CASSLNPYWGYTF
TRBD1 TRBJ1-5 TRBV23-1 17 TGCGCCAGCAGTCAAGAAAAAAGGGACAGGGTCGAGCAGCCCCAGCATTTT CASSQEKRDRVEQPQHF
TRBD1 TRBJ1-4 TRBV7-2 16 TGTGCCAGCAGCTTAAATGGACAGGGGGCCGGAGAAAAACTGTTTTTT CASSLNGQGAGEKLFF
NA TRBJ1-5 TRBV16 15 TGTGCCAGCAGCCAATCGGATCGTAGCAATCAGCCCCAGCATTTT CASSQSDRSNQPQHF
TRBD2 TRBJ2-1 TRBV7-6 16 TGTGCCAGCAGCTTAGTGCTAGCGGGGGGTATCGATGAGCAGTTCTTC CASSLVLAGGIDEQFF
TRBD2 TRBJ2-1 TRBV6-5 15 TGTGCCAGCAGTTATCTCGGGGGGGTCTCAGATGAGCAGTTCTTC CASSYLGGVSDEQFF
NA TRBJ1-2 TRBV29-1 10 TGCAGCGCCGACCAGGAGGGCTACACCTTC CSADQEGYTF
TRBD1 TRBJ2-5 TRBV5-4 13 TGTGCCAGCAGCGAGGACAGGGCAGAGACCCAGTACTTC CASSEDRAETQYF
NA TRBJ1-1 TRBV11-1 13 TGTGCCAGCAGCGAAAACACGCGCACTGAAGCTTTCTTT CASSENTRTEAFF